The source of this T cell receptor (beta chain) is a study of early stage breast cancer tumors. Germline CDR1 reads SSHAT; CDR2 reads FNYEAQ (reference sequence). The CDR3 runs to 14 residues. Some clones are missing from TCRdb's copy, which holds only in-frame ones; the method was immunoSEQ multiplex PCR. The sample yields tens of thousands of clones, 72% seen once. With regard to this clone: Its antigen is unidentified. Its ends do not fully match the called genes, so a read error is possible.

Study-wide findings and caveats: Compared with adjacent normal breast, tumors showed around 2.5-fold denser, more clonal T cells.

The TCR originated in a person between 45 and 65 years old with breast cancer. Specimen: blood. The chain is built from TRBV7-7 and TRBJ2-5; D is possibly TRBD2 (5 bases). In DNA, the CDR3 is TGTGCTAGCAGCCGCAGCGGAGCGGAGGCGACCCAGTACTTC. Its translation is CASSRSGAEATQYF.